These T cell receptor beta chains were read from a single sample in a study of beta chain features in type 1 diabetes. Assay: immunoSEQ multiplex PCR; the TCRdb copy retains only in-frame clones and omits some. The sample holds roughly 300,000 clones; 7.5% to 9% are singletons and the top ten take 0.44%. Sample: central memory CD4+ T cells from blood. The receptors were sampled from a woman between 18 and 29 years old in good health. The CDR3 runs from the conserved cysteine through the conserved F or W. D genes are given only for firm matches. Rows give clone size only sometimes, using once, few, many, or a class for an expanded clone.

j_call d_call clone_size v_call cdr3_nt cdr3_aa
TRBJ2-5 TRBD2 NA TRBV10-3 TGTGCCAGCAGGCATAGACTAGCGGGAGGGGAGACCCAGTACTTC CASRHRLAGGETQYF
TRBJ2-3 NA NA TRBV5-6 TGTGCCAGCAGCTTGGGACAGTTCGGAAATACGCAGTATTTT CASSLGQFGNTQYF
TRBJ1-2 TRBD1 NA TRBV19 TGTGCCAGTAGTCCCACCGGGACAGGGGCGATTTACTATGGCTACACCTTC CASSPTGTGAIYYGYTF
TRBJ1-2 NA NA TRBV18 TGTGCCAGCTCACCACGAAGTTCCCGCTCCGTCGCTAACTATGGCTACACCTTC CASSPRSSRSVANYGYTF
TRBJ2-4 TRBD2 many TRBV28 TGTGCCAGCAGTTTATTTTCTAGCGGGAGGGCCTTGAACATTCAGTACTTC CASSLFSSGRALNIQYF
TRBJ2-7 TRBD2 NA TRBV7-9 TGTGCCAGCAGCTTAGGAGCGGGAGGATTCTACGAGCAGTACTTC CASSLGAGGFYEQYF
TRBJ2-3 NA few TRBV29-1 TGCAGCGTCGACCGTGGGGAGGGCACAGATACGCAGTATTTT CSVDRGEGTDTQYF
TRBJ2-1 TRBD2 NA TRBV6-1 TGTGCCAGCAGTGAAGTCCTAGCGGGCGCAAAGTTCTTC CASSEVLAGAKFF
TRBJ2-2 TRBD1 few TRBV14 TGTGCCAGCAGCCAATTTGCCGGGACAGGGAACACCGGGGAGCTGTTTTTT CASSQFAGTGNTGELFF
TRBJ2-6 TRBD1 few TRBV28 TGTGCCAGCAGTTTCCACGGGACAGGGGGCGCTGGGGCCAACGTCCTGACTTTC CASSFHGTGGAGANVLTF
TRBJ1-4 NA many TRBV16 TGTGCCAGCAGCCCACGCGGGTCGCGGGAAAAACTGTTTTTT CASSPRGSREKLFF
TRBJ1-5 TRBD1 few TRBV6-5 TGTGCCAGCAGTACAGGGGGCAATCAGCCCCAGCATTTT CASSTGGNQPQHF
TRBJ2-3 TRBD2 NA TRBV9 TGTGCCAGCAGCGTAGCGGCGGGGGACGCGCAAGATACGCAGTATTTT CASSVAAGDAQDTQYF
TRBJ2-3 NA few TRBV7-2 TGTGCCAGCAGCTTAGGCGGGCCTAGCACAGATACGCAGTATTTT CASSLGGPSTDTQYF
TRBJ1-2 TRBD1 many TRBV7-2 TGTGCCAGCAGCATCGGGACAGGGGGCGGCTATGGCTACACCTTC CASSIGTGGGYGYTF
TRBJ2-5 TRBD2 few TRBV27 TGTGCCAGCAGTTTATCGGGAGGATCTAGCGGGAGGAAGGAGACCCAGTACTTC CASSLSGGSSGRKETQYF
TRBJ2-2 TRBD2 few TRBV4-1 TGCGCCAGCAGCCAACTAGCGGGAGCGAACACCGGGGAGCTGTTTTTT CASSQLAGANTGELFF
TRBJ2-1 NA NA TRBV11-2 TGTGCCAGCAGCCAAGGGCGGGGCAGGAAAACCTACAATGAGCAGTTCTTC CASSQGRGRKTYNEQFF
TRBJ2-1 NA few TRBV11-2 TGTGCCAGCAGCGACCCGGGACTTAACGCGCAGTTCTTC CASSDPGLNAQFF
TRBJ2-5 NA few TRBV7-8 TGTGCCAGCCAACATCGGGGACGGGGAGAGACCCAGTACTTC CASQHRGRGETQYF
TRBJ1-5 NA few TRBV27 TGTGCCAGCAGTTTAAACCCGAGCTTAGGGCAGCCCCAGCATTTT CASSLNPSLGQPQHF
TRBJ2-5 NA NA TRBV9 TGTGCCAGCAGCGTAGAGACCGACAGGTCAGCCCAGTACTTC CASSVETDRSAQYF
TRBJ1-3 NA few TRBV11-2 TGTGCCAGCAGCTTACTCGGGGGATGGGGAAACACCATATATTTT CASSLLGGWGNTIYF
TRBJ1-1 NA NA TRBV5-1 TGCGCCAGCAGCTCCGGTTCGGGGTGGCGGACTGAAGCTTTCTTT CASSSGSGWRTEAFF
TRBJ2-7 NA NA TRBV7-8 TGTGCCAGCAGCTTAGTTGGCCTTTACTACGAGCAGTACTTC CASSLVGLYYEQYF
TRBJ2-7 TRBD2 few TRBV27 TGTGCCAGCAGTCCCGACCGACTAGCCCACTACGAGCAGTACTTC CASSPDRLAHYEQYF
TRBJ2-1 NA few TRBV27 TGTGCCAGCAGTTCCCAGGGAGTGCGGAATGAGCAGTTCTTC CASSSQGVRNEQFF
TRBJ1-3 NA once TRBV6-5 TGTGCCAGCAGAGGATCGGTGGGCTCTGGAAACACCATATATTTT CASRGSVGSGNTIYF
TRBJ2-1 TRBD1 NA TRBV5-1 TGCGCCAGCAGCTCCGCCGGGACAGGAGGGGTCGATGAGCAGTTCTTC CASSSAGTGGVDEQFF
TRBJ2-1 TRBD2 NA TRBV7-2 TGTGCCAGCAGCTTAGAACTAGCGGGAGGGGCTAATGAGCAGTTCTTC CASSLELAGGANEQFF
TRBJ2-5 NA few TRBV5-6 TGTGCCAGCAGCCGCTGGACGAGAGGAGAGACCCAGTACTTC CASSRWTRGETQYF
TRBJ1-2 NA NA TRBV7-2 TGTGCCAGCAGCTTAACGAGCGCTAACTATGGCTACACCTTC CASSLTSANYGYTF
TRBJ1-5 NA NA TRBV10-3 TGTGCCATCAGTGGTAGCCAGCGCAATCAGCCCCAGCATTTT CAISGSQRNQPQHF
TRBJ1-1 TRBD1 NA TRBV2 TGTGCCAGCAGTGATGACAGGGGGAGGAACACTGAAGCTTTCTTT CASSDDRGRNTEAFF
TRBJ2-3 TRBD2 NA TRBV7-2 TGTGCCAGCAGCTTTGTGGGAGGGCCGGGCACAGATACGCAGTATTTT CASSFVGGPGTDTQYF
TRBJ1-1 TRBD1 many TRBV19 TGTGCCAGTAGTATCGACAGGGGAGGATACACTGAAGCTTTCTTT CASSIDRGGYTEAFF
TRBJ2-5 TRBD2 NA TRBV28 TGTGCCAGCAGACCGGCGGCCTCCGGGACTAGCGGGAGAAGTGCGGCGGAGACCCAGTACTTC CASRPAASGTSGRSAAETQYF
TRBJ2-5 TRBD2 NA TRBV4-2 TGTGCCAGCAGCCAAGGGCGTCGTACTAGCGAAGAGACCCAGTACTTC CASSQGRRTSEETQYF
TRBJ2-7 TRBD2 NA TRBV28 TGTGCCACCATCGGGACTAGCCGTTGGGCCTACGAGCAGTACTTC CATIGTSRWAYEQYF
TRBJ2-1 TRBD1 few TRBV5-1 TGCGCCAGCAGCTTGGACAGGGGGGACAATGAGCAGTTCTTC CASSLDRGDNEQFF
TRBJ2-1 TRBD2 NA TRBV5-1 TGCGCCAGCAGCTTCCTAGCGGGAGGGAACAATGAGCAGTTCTTC CASSFLAGGNNEQFF
TRBJ2-3 NA NA TRBV2 TGTGCCAGCAGGATGAGCACAGATACGCAGTATTTT CASRMSTDTQYF
TRBJ2-1 TRBD2 many TRBV6-1 TGTGCCAGCAGGGAAGCGGGAGTCCTTAACTACAATGAGCAGTTCTTC CASREAGVLNYNEQFF
TRBJ2-3 TRBD1 many TRBV7-9 TGTGCCAGCAATATCGGACAGGGAGCAGATACGCAGTATTTT CASNIGQGADTQYF